A selection of T cell receptor beta chains follows, all from one sample in a study of blood T cell repertoires in COVID-19. Sequenced by immunoSEQ multiplex PCR; TCRdb stores in-frame clones only, minus some. The sample includes around 100,000 clones, approximately 84% of them seen just once. The sequencing sample was made of peripheral blood. All receptors come from a woman aged 60 to 75 with acute or convalescent COVID-19. CDR3s leave out the opening cysteine and the closing phenylalanine or tryptophan.

CDR3 protein	V gene	J gene
ASSISGRGRGNTIY	TRBV13	TRBJ1-3
ASSRGTGTNTEAF	TRBV5-6	TRBJ1-1
ASTHGSFLGSSYNEQF	TRBV5-1	TRBJ2-1
ASCREAGSTEAF	TRBV2	TRBJ1-1
ASSLDPGSSPLH	TRBV11-2	TRBJ1-6
ASAMTRSPLH	TRBV10-2	TRBJ1-6
ASSPGGTEGGYT	TRBV7-6	TRBJ1-2
ASSPVEGTYEQY	TRBV7-2	TRBJ2-7
ASSDRDKIYQETQY	TRBV11-1	TRBJ2-5
ASSFTGSSYNEQF	TRBV7-6	TRBJ2-1
ASSRLRHCKDTEAF	TRBV12-1	TRBJ1-1
ASSQDIRGVSGNTIY	TRBV4-1	TRBJ1-3
ASSLRTGLAETQY	TRBV7-2	TRBJ2-5
ATSRVFGVRGSQPQH	TRBV15	TRBJ1-5
ASSPSAGPSGNTIY	TRBV18	TRBJ1-3
ASSQQRQGYYGYT	TRBV4-3	TRBJ1-2
ASREIPVANVLT	TRBV2	TRBJ2-6
ATGGNDGYT	TRBV5-1	TRBJ1-2
ASSLPDRGNTEAF	TRBV19	TRBJ1-1
ASSQWAAGMNTEAF	TRBV14	TRBJ1-1
ASSSHREPNTGELF	TRBV5-1	TRBJ2-2
ASSHTLEWTEAF	TRBV3-1/TRBV3-2	TRBJ1-1
ASSLDSPGQVLKKAF	TRBV11-2	TRBJ1-1
ASSWGRSGNQPQH	TRBV6-2/TRBV6-3	TRBJ1-5
ASSSGTGLSANSPLH	TRBV5-1	TRBJ1-6
ASSQRPPQTGVHEQY	TRBV3-1/TRBV3-2	TRBJ2-7
AWSVGRGVPGNTIY	TRBV30	TRBJ1-3
ASTPTGSTSGANVLT	TRBV5-4	TRBJ2-6
ASSVTGDNEKLF	TRBV9	TRBJ1-4
AIHRRGGSNQPQH	TRBV6-5	TRBJ1-5
ASSLQQRRTGNTIY	TRBV5-6	TRBJ1-3